This entry is about one TCR beta chain. Its target is unknown. Only in-frame clones appear in the TCRdb table, and some are missing; sequencing was by immunoSEQ multiplex PCR. The sample carries about 84,000 clones, around 84% recorded once. This sample is drawn from a study of T cell responses to AZD1222 COVID-19 vaccine. General observations from the study: Spike was spanned by vaccine-associated CD4 TCRs, with dominance at 160-218 and 743-854.

Specimen: peripheral blood, collected 28 days after the second AZD1222 dose. This clonotype was sampled from an adult who received the AZD1222 COVID-19 vaccine.

The CDR3 DNA reads TGTGCCAGCAGCCGGAGGCGGGACTCCTACGAGCAGTACTTC. Protein sequence: CASSRRRDSYEQYF. J is TRBJ2-7 and V is TRBV7-2; D possibly corresponds to TRBD2 (6 bases). V was clipped by 5 bases and J by 0 bases, with 11 bases between them. Germline V lookup: CDR1 SGHTA, CDR2 FQGNSA. The CDR3 has 14 residues. Supplemented by reference TRBV7-2 and TRBJ2-7, the full variable domain reads GAGVSQSPSNKVTEKGKDVELRCDPISGHTALYWYRQSLGQGLEFLIYFQGNSAPDKSGLPSDRFSAERTGGSVSTLTIQRTQQEDSAVYLCASSRRRDSYEQYFGPGTRLTVT.